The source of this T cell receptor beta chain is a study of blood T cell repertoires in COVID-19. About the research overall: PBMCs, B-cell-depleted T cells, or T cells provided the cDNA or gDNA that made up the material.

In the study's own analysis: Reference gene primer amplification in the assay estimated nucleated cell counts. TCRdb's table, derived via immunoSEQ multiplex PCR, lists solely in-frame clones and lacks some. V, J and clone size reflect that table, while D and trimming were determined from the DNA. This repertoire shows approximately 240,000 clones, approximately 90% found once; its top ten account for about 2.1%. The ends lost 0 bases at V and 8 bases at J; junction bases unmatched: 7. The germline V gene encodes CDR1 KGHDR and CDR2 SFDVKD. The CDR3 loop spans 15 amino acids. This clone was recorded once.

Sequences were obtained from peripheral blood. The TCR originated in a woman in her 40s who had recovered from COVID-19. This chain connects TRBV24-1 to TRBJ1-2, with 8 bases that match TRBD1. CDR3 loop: CATSDLTQGARGYTF. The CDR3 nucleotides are TGTGCCACCAGTGATTTGACCCAGGGGGCTCGGGGCTACACCTTC.